The 18 T cell receptor beta chains reported below all come from one sample, sequenced in a study of OX40 agonist ivuxolimab in advanced cancers. TCRdb's copy holds only in-frame clones and misses some; the assay was immunoSEQ multiplex PCR. Here the sample spans roughly 140,000 clones, approximately 94% being singletons. The material was CD4+ or CD8+ T cells sorted from blood, obtained in a trial of the OX40 agonist ivuxolimab. These receptors were obtained from an adult with an advanced solid tumor such as melanoma, head and neck, liver or kidney cancer.

The chain couples TRBV5-6 to TRBJ2-1; the match to TRBD2 covers 7 bases. Per the germline V gene, CDR1 is SGHDT and CDR2 is YYEEEE. The J segment lost 4 bases and the V segment lost 2 bases, leaving 9 bases of the junction unmatched. The CDR3 has 16 amino acids. The CDR3: CASSFDRGERYNEQFF. CDR3 bases: TGTGCCAGCAGCTTCGATCGGGGGGAGCGGTACAATGAGCAGTTCTTC. The variable domain in full, with the rest retrieved from reference TRBV5-6 and TRBJ2-1, is DAGVTQSPTHLIKTRGQQVTLRCSPKSGHDTVSWYQQALGQGPQFIFQYYEEEERQRGNFPDRFSGHQFPNYSSELNVNALLLGDSALYLCASSFDRGERYNEQFFGPGTRLTVL.

The chain combines TRBV2 with TRBJ2-3, with TRBD1 matching over 12 bases. The CDR3 is made up of 14 amino acids. J gave up 6 bases and V 9 bases, and 7 bases lay outside the gene matches. Germline CDR1 SNHLY, CDR2 FYNNEI. CDR3 protein: CARGDRGLVDTQYF. CDR3 DNA sequence: TGTGCCAGGGGGGACAGGGGGCTGGTGGATACGCAGTATTTT.

The V call is TRBV7-2, the J call TRBJ2-1, with unresolved D. V was trimmed by 4 bases and J by 15 bases, leaving 22 bases between them. This CDR3 comprises 14 residues. In germline, CDR1 is SGHTA, CDR2 FQGNSA. CDR3 DNA sequence: TGTGCCAGCAGCTCCGCGCTTAGTTCCTCCTTGGGGTTCTTC. This encodes CASSSALSSSLGFF.

This sequence joins TRBV7-2 and TRBJ1-1; D unresolved. The germline V and J ends were trimmed by 1 base and 9 bases, with 12 bases remaining between them. The germline V gene has CDR1 SGHTA and CDR2 FQGNSA. The CDR3 loop spans 13 amino acids. The CDR3 loop is CASSLDVEGKAFF. CDR3 DNA sequence: TGTGCCAGCAGCTTAGATGTTGAGGGAAAAGCTTTCTTT.

This clone turned up a few times. The J gene is TRBJ1-4, the V gene TRBV5-1; unclear D gene. This CDR3 comprises 15 residues. V was shortened by 1 base and J by 0 bases, with 7 bases between the two germline ends. Per germline, CDR1 SGHRS and CDR2 YFSETQ. The CDR3: CASSLIGATNEKLFF. The CDR3 nucleotides are TGCGCCAGCAGCTTGATAGGTGCAACTAATGAAAAACTGTTTTTT.

The chain is built from TRBV7-2 and TRBJ2-7; 9 nucleotides line up with TRBD2. The CDR3 length is 18 residues. After removal of 2 bases from V and 2 bases from J, the junction contained 13 bases not matched to a gene. Per the germline V gene, CDR1 is SGHTA and CDR2 is FQGNSA. The CDR3 nucleotides are TGTGCCAGCAGCTTAAAGACGGCTAGCGGGACCCTGACCTACGAGCAGTACTTC. This translates into CASSLKTASGTLTYEQYF.

The rearrangement links TRBV6-1 to TRBJ1-2; TRBD1 might be the D (5 bases). Germline V lookup: CDR1 MNHNS, CDR2 SASEGT. The V and J ends lost 1 base and 5 bases respectively, with 11 bases between them. The CDR3 covers 14 residues. CDR3 loop: CASSEVGVAYGYTF. In DNA, the CDR3 is TGTGCCAGCAGTGAAGTGGGGGTAGCTTATGGCTACACCTTC.

In nucleotides, the CDR3 is TGTGCCAGCAGCTCCGACAGGATAAATGAAAAACTGTTTTTT. It codes for CASSSDRINEKLFF. V and J are TRBV6-1 and TRBJ1-4; D perhaps matches TRBD1 (6 bases). Germline values: CDR1 MNHNS, CDR2 SASEGT. With 6 bases removed from V and 5 bases from J, the gap between germline ends came to 13 bases. The CDR3 runs 14 residues.

This chain joins TRBV5-1 and TRBJ2-2; TRBD1 or TRBD2 may be the D gene (6 bases each). The CDR3 has 14 amino acids. CDR1 is SGHRS and CDR2 is YFSETQ in the germline V gene. V lost 9 bases and J lost 4, with 16 bases in between. CDR3 sequence: CATRGGRSTGELFF. The CDR3 region has the DNA TGCGCCACTCGAGGGGGGCGTAGCACCGGGGAGCTGTTTTTT.

The CDR3 protein is CASSFAIWPDNQPQHF. The CDR3 coding sequence is TGTGCCAGCAGCTTTGCTATCTGGCCAGACAATCAGCCCCAGCATTTT. The V call is TRBV11-3, the J call TRBJ1-5, with no clear D. V lost 3 bases, J lost 3 bases, and 15 bases lay in between. Per the germline V gene, CDR1 is SGHNT and CDR2 is YENEEA. The CDR3 length is 16 residues.

V gene TRBV7-8 combines with J gene TRBJ1-3, with TRBD1 identical over 8 bases. The germline gives CDR1 SGHVS, CDR2 FQNEAQ. This CDR3 is built from 18 residues. V shed 5 bases and J 1 base; nucleotides not matched to a gene: 13. Here the CDR3 reads CASSLGQGKGPSGNTIYF. As DNA, the CDR3 is TGTGCCAGCAGCCTAGGACAGGGAAAGGGGCCTTCTGGAAACACCATATATTTT.

This clone was observed once. The gene calls are TRBV25-1 and TRBJ1-2; D is uncertain. CDR1 and CDR2 from the germline V gene are MGHDK and SYGVNS. This CDR3 is built from 12 residues. V was cut by 3 bases and J by 6 bases, with 8 bases left in between. In nucleotides, the CDR3 is TGTGCCAGCAGTGATTATAGGGATGGCTACACCTTC. Protein product: CASSDYRDGYTF.

This clone was observed a single time. The chain uses TRBV4-3 and TRBJ2-7; D is unresolved. V lost 0 bases and J lost 9, with 12 bases in between. This CDR3 has 13 amino acids. The germline gives CDR1 LGHNA, CDR2 YSLEER. CDR3 sequence: CASSQEVYEWQYF. In nucleotides, the CDR3 is TGCGCCAGCAGCCAAGAGGTATACGAGTGGCAGTACTTC.

This chain links TRBV5-6 with TRBJ1-5, with no clear D. The ends were cut back, 4 bases at V and 6 bases at J, with 11 bases in the middle. Germline assignment: CDR1 SGHDT and CDR2 YYEEEE. This CDR3 has 13 residues. CDR3 protein: CASSPGYRQPQHF. The CDR3 DNA is TGTGCCAGCAGCCCGGGCTACCGTCAGCCCCAGCATTTT.

This chain uses TRBV6-6 with TRBJ2-7; 7 bases agree with TRBD1. J lost 2 bases, V lost 7 bases, and 11 bases had no gene match. This CDR3 has 15 residues. Per the germline V gene, CDR1 is MNHNY and CDR2 is SVGAGI (reference sequence). The CDR3 region has the DNA TGTGCCAGCAATAAAGGACAGGCAGGAACCTACGAGCAGTACTTC. Amino acid sequence: CASNKGQAGTYEQYF.

The chain has TRBV7-2 and TRBJ1-1, with a tentative D call TRBD1 (5 bases). V was shortened by 0 bases and J by 7 bases, with 12 bases between the two germline ends. The germline CDR1 and CDR2 sequences are SGHTA and FQGNSA. This CDR3 spans 14 amino acids. CDR3 DNA: TGTGCCAGCAGCTTAGCGACCGGGACGGGTGAAGCTTTCTTT. This translates into CASSLATGTGEAFF.

In the case of this clone: The same CDR3 can be traced to other DNA sequences in this sample. This chain links TRBV28 with TRBJ1-4; D gene ambiguous. The CDR3 is 14 amino acids. Looked up from germline, CDR1 is MDHEN and CDR2 is SYDVKM. V lost 8 bases to trimming and J lost 2 bases, with 12 bases between them. The CDR3 region is CASSSGSTNEKLFF. CDR3 coding DNA: TGTGCCAGCTCATCGGGGTCGACTAATGAAAAACTGTTTTTT.

The chain links TRBV4-3 to TRBJ2-1; TRBD2 matches 8 bases. After removal of 5 bases from V and 7 bases from J, the junction contained 13 bases not matched to a gene. CDR1 and CDR2 (germline): LGHNA, YSLEER. The CDR3 runs to 16 residues. This CDR3 is CASSGPGAGGPNEQFF. The CDR3 nucleotides are TGCGCCAGCAGCGGACCTGGGGCGGGAGGACCGAATGAGCAGTTCTTC.